What follows is one T cell receptor beta chain and its context. TCRdb's copy holds only in-frame clones and misses some; the assay was immunoSEQ multiplex PCR. The sample lists some 47,000 clones; 75% to 95% were seen once. This record comes from a study of blood T cell repertoires in COVID-19. The germline V gene has CDR1 LGHNA and CDR2 YSLEER. V was clipped by 3 bases and J by 2 bases; unmatched bases: 4. The CDR3 is 15 residues long. This TCR derives from a man aged 70-80 years with acute or convalescent COVID-19. The J gene is TRBJ2-7, the V gene TRBV4-3; the match to TRBD1 covers 10 bases. Input material: peripheral blood. CDR3 sequence reads: CASSQTGGFTYEQYF. The DNA of the CDR3 is TGCGCCAGCAGCCAGACAGGGGGCTTCACCTACGAGCAGTACTTC.